This entry features one T cell receptor (beta chain) sequence. The sample is drawn from a study of blood T cell repertoires in COVID-19. The wider study: Spain, Italy and the United States supplied samples that represented acute and convalescent COVID-19. T cells, B-cell-depleted T cells, or PBMCs provided the cDNA or gDNA that served as material.

In the authors' methods: Estimation of nucleated cell counts relied on the amplification of reference gene primers. Assay used: immunoSEQ multiplex PCR; TCRdb lists only in-frame clones, some missing. Clone size and V and J calls were adopted from that table, with D and trimming inferred from the DNA. The sample includes tens of thousands of clones, 80% to 90% seen only once; the top ten take about 1.2%. The CDR3 spans 13 residues. V lost 5 bases to trimming and J lost 5 bases; unmatched junction nucleotides: 8. CDR1 and CDR2 (germline): GTSNPN, SVGIG (reference sequence). The receptor comes from a woman between 40 and 50 years old with acute or convalescent COVID-19. Sequencing input: peripheral blood. The chain couples TRBV30 to TRBJ1-1, with 7 bases that match TRBD1. The chain's CDR3 is CAWGGQLLTEAFF. For the CDR3, the DNA is TGTGCCTGGGGGGGACAGTTGTTAACTGAAGCTTTCTTT.